Here is one T cell receptor (beta chain) with its context. This entry belongs to a study of shared clonotypes between healthy human individuals. V gave up 6 bases and J gave up 0 bases, with 15 bases separating them. This CDR3 comprises 15 residues. CDR1 MNHEY and CDR2 SVGAGI come from the germline V gene. TCRdb's copy holds only in-frame clones and misses some; the assay was immunoSEQ multiplex PCR. The sample includes around 1.5 million clones, approximately 98% of them seen just once. The sequence was obtained from a man aged 30 to 39 in good health. Input material: naive CD4+ T cells sorted from blood. Subset defined: CD45RA+ positively selected. The chain links TRBV6-5 to TRBJ2-7; tentatively, D is TRBD2 (6 bases). In nucleotides, the CDR3 is TGTGCCAGCAGACCTCTAGCGCCTAGCTCCTACGAGCAGTACTTC. Its translation is CASRPLAPSSYEQYF.